This T cell receptor beta chain was documented in a study of CD8 T cells in Susac syndrome. This CDR3 is 17 amino acids long. Trimming cost V 3 bases and J 4 bases; bases outside gene matches: 8. From germline, CDR1 is SGHDT and CDR2 YYEEEE. Random hexamers served to reverse transcribe about 0.5 to 1 ug RNA. TCRdb itself ran the immunoSEQ multiplex PCR reads through MiXCR, one entry per CDR3 protein. The sample holds about 140,000 distinct CDR3 sequences, around 94% seen once. The sample was CD8+ T cells from PBMCs. The sequence was collected from a human donor in good health. The chain has TRBV5-6 and TRBJ2-5; 14 bases map to TRBD2. The CDR3 sequence: CASSWGLAGDLLETQYF. Written as DNA, the CDR3 is TGTGCCAGCAGCTGGGGACTAGCGGGAGACCTCCTAGAGACCCAGTACTTC. The whole variable domain, filled in from reference TRBV5-6 and TRBJ2-5, reads DAGVTQSPTHLIKTRGQQVTLRCSPKSGHDTVSWYQQALGQGPQFIFQYYEEEERQRGNFPDRFSGHQFPNYSSELNVNALLLGDSALYLCASSWGLAGDLLETQYFGPGTRLLVL.